These T cell receptor beta chains were read from a single sample in a study of cytomegalovirus exposure and HLA in healthy donors. The method was immunoSEQ multiplex PCR; TCRdb's version includes in-frame clones alone and lacks a portion of them. The sample shows over 150,000 clones, approximately 81% of them seen only once. Source material: PBMCs. The source is a boy aged 2 to 10 in good health and CMV-seronegative. The CDR3 runs from the conserved cysteine through the conserved F or W. A D gene is named only where the DNA matches it firmly. Some rows mark clone size as missing; the rest say once, few, many or name a class of expanded clone.

TRBV19	TRBJ2-1	TRBD2	.	TGTGCCAGTAGCCGGACTAGCGGGAATACGGATGAGCAGTTCTTC	CASSRTSGNTDEQFF
TRBV7-2	TRBJ2-7	.	.	TGTGCCAGCAGCTCCTCAATAGCGGACTACGAGCAGTACTTC	CASSSSIADYEQYF
TRBV25-1	TRBJ2-1	TRBD2	.	TGTGCCAGCAGTGGACGGGAGGGCCCTACGAATGAGCAGTTCTTC	CASSGREGPTNEQFF
TRBV7-9	TRBJ1-2	TRBD1	.	TGTGCCAGCAGCTTTTGGGGACAGGCCGACTATGGCTACACCTTC	CASSFWGQADYGYTF
TRBV2	TRBJ2-7	TRBD2	once	TGTGCCGGGGGACTAGCGGACTACGAGCAGTACTTC	CAGGLADYEQYF
TRBV2	TRBJ2-7	.	.	TGTGCCAGCAGTGAAGACAGGGGGGGCTACGAGCAGTACTTC	CASSEDRGGYEQYF
TRBV7-9	TRBJ1-4	.	.	TGTGCCAGCAGCTTATTCCCCGGGGCAACTAATGAAAAACTGTTTTTT	CASSLFPGATNEKLFF
TRBV6-1	TRBJ2-7	TRBD1	.	TGTGCCAGCACCACGTTTGGGACAGGAGACAGGAAGTACTTC	CASTTFGTGDRKYF
TRBV9	TRBJ1-1	TRBD1	.	TGTGCCAGCAGCGTCACCTGGGACAGGGGGCGGACTGAAGCTTTCTTT	CASSVTWDRGRTEAFF
TRBV5-1	TRBJ1-1	.	.	TGCGCCAGCAGCTACGGACAGAGTACTGAAGCTTTCTTT	CASSYGQSTEAFF
TRBV27	TRBJ2-7	TRBD2	.	TGTGCCAGCAGACAACTAGCGGGAGCGAGTGAGCAGTACTTC	CASRQLAGASEQYF
TRBV7-9	TRBJ1-3	.	once	TGTGCCAGCAGCTTATCTATGGAGAAGCCTGGAAACACCATATATTTT	CASSLSMEKPGNTIYF
TRBV19	TRBJ2-1	TRBD2	.	TGTGCCAGTAGTATAGTAGCGGGAGAGTATGAGCAGTTCTTC	CASSIVAGEYEQFF
TRBV21-1	TRBJ1-5	.	.	TGTGCCAGCAGACCCCGGACAGGGGGCGTTTCGCATCAGCCCCAGCATTTT	CASRPRTGGVSHQPQHF